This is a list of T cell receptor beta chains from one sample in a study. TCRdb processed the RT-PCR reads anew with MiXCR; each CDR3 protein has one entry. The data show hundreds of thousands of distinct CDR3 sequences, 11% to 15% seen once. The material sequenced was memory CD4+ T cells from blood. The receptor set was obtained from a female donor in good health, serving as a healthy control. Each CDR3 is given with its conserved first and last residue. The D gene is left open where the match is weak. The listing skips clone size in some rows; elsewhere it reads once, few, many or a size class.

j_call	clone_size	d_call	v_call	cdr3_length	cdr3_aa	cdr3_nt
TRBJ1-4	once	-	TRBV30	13	CAWSGQRNEKLFF	TGTGCCTGGAGTGGACAGCGCAATGAAAAACTGTTTTTT
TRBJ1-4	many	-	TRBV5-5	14	CASSYGPRNEKLFF	TGTGCCAGCAGCTACGGACCCCGTAATGAAAAACTGTTTTTT
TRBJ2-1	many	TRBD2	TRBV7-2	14	CASRHSGSPNEQFF	TGTGCCAGCAGACATAGCGGGAGTCCAAATGAGCAGTTCTTC
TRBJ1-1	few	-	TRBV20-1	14	CSARDAPASTEAFF	TGCAGTGCTAGAGATGCCCCCGCGAGCACTGAAGCTTTCTTT
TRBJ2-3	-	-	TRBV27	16	CASSPGGYPSTDTQYF	TGTGCCAGCAGTCCCGGCGGGTATCCCAGCACAGATACGCAGTATTTT
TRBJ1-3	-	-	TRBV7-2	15	CASSPWTAVGNTIYF	TGTGCCAGCAGCCCCTGGACGGCGGTAGGAAACACCATATATTTT
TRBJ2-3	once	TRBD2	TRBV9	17	CASSPWLAGPGTSTQYF	TGTGCCAGCAGCCCGTGGCTAGCGGGACCCGGGACCTCTACGCAGTATTTT
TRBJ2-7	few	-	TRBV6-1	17	CASSDGVTDTYSYEQYF	TGTGCCAGCAGTGACGGGGTTACGGACACCTACTCCTACGAGCAGTACTTC
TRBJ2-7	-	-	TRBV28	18	CASSTRGQVGGSLDEQYF	TGTGCCAGCAGCACGAGAGGACAGGTAGGCGGGAGTCTGGACGAGCAGTACTTC
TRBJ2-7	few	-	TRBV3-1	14	CASSQDIWPDEQYF	TGTGCCAGCAGCCAAGATATTTGGCCCGACGAGCAGTACTTC
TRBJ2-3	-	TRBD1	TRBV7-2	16	CASSFTRGLGTDTQYF	TGTGCCAGCAGCTTTACCAGGGGGCTTGGCACAGATACGCAGTATTTT
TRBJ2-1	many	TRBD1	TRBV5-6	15	CASTERGLVYNEQFF	TGTGCCAGCACCGAAAGGGGGCTTGTTTACAATGAGCAGTTCTTC
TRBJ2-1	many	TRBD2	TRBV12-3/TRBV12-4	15	CASTTGLAGMDEQFF	TGTGCCAGCACCACGGGACTAGCGGGGATGGATGAGCAGTTCTTC
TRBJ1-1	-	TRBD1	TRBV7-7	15	CASSGGAQGVTEAFF	TGTGCTAGCAGCGGGGGGGCGCAGGGGGTCACTGAAGCTTTCTTT
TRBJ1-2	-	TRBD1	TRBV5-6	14	CASSRDRGNYGYTF	TGTGCCAGCAGCCGGGACAGGGGTAACTATGGCTACACCTTC
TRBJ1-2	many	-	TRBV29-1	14	CSAGPGPETNGYTF	TGCAGCGCCGGACCCGGGCCGGAAACTAATGGCTACACCTTC
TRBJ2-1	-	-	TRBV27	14	CASGARSSYNEQFF	TGTGCCAGCGGTGCAAGGAGCTCCTACAATGAGCAGTTCTTC
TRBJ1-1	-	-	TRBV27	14	CASSSITGNTEAFF	TGTGCCAGCAGTTCAATTACAGGGAACACTGAAGCTTTCTTT
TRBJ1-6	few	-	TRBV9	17	CASSVAQRSSYNSPLHF	TGTGCCAGCAGCGTAGCACAGCGCAGCTCCTATAATTCACCCCTCCACTTT
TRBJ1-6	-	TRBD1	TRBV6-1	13	CASGWDSNSPLHF	TGTGCCAGCGGTTGGGACAGCAATTCACCCCTCCACTTT
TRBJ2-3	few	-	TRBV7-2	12	CASSLMGRTRVF	TGTGCCAGCAGCTTAATGGGTCGGACCCGCGTTTTT
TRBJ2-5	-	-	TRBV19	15	CASSMFGRGEETQYF	TGTGCCAGTAGTATGTTTGGCAGAGGGGAAGAGACCCAGTACTTC
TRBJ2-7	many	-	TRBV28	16	CASSLFGREFPYEQYF	TGTGCCAGCAGTTTATTTGGGAGAGAATTCCCCTACGAGCAGTACTTC
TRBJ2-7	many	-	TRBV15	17	CATSRGIGLGSSYEQYF	TGTGCCACCAGCAGAGGAATTGGTTTGGGCAGCTCCTACGAGCAGTACTTC
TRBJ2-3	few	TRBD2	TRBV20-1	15	CSARGSSGRSDTQYF	TGCAGTGCTAGAGGGTCTAGCGGGAGATCAGATACGCAGTATTTT
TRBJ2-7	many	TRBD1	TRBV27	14	CASSGDSRAYEQYF	TGTGCCAGCAGTGGGGACAGCCGAGCCTACGAGCAGTACTTC